This TCR beta chain was obtained from a study of technical replicates of blood from several donors. Sequencing used immunoSEQ multiplex PCR; TCRdb keeps in-frame clones, though not all of them. The data contain 65,000 to 95,000 clones, around 97% of them singletons. This clone was recorded only once. Trimming at V came to 3 bases and at J to 6 bases, leaving 8 bases not matched to a gene. The CDR3 sequence is 14 residues long. CDR1 and CDR2 from the germline V gene are SGDLS and YYNGEE. Material: T cells isolated from PBMCs. The V and J genes are TRBV9 and TRBJ2-7; 8 bases fit TRBD1. The origin of this receptor is a human donor in good health. The CDR3 sequence is CASSAGTGSGEQYF. In nucleotides, the CDR3 is TGTGCCAGCAGCGCGGGGACAGGATCAGGCGAGCAGTACTTC.